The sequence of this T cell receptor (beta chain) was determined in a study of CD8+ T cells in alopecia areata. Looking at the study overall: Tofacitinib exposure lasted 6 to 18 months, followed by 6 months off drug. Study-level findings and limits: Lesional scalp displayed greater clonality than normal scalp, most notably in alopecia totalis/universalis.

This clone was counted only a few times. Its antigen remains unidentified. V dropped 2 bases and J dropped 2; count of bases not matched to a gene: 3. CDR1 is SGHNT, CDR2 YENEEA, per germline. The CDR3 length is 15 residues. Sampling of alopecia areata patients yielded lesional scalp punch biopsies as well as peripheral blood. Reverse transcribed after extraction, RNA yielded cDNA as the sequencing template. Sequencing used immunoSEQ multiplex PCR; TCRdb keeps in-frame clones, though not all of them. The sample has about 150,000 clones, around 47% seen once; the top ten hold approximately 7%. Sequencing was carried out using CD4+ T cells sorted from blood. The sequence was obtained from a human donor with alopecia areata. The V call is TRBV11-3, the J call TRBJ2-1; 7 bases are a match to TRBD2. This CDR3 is CASSLRGSTYNEQFF. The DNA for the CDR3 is TGTGCCAGCAGCTTACGCGGGAGTACCTACAATGAGCAGTTCTTC. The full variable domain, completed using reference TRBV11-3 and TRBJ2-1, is EAGVVQSPRYKIIEKKQPVAFWCNPISGHNTLYWYLQNLGQGPELLIRYENEEAVDDSQLPKDRFSAERLKGVDSTLKIQPAELGDSAVYLCASSLRGSTYNEQFFGPGTRLTVL.